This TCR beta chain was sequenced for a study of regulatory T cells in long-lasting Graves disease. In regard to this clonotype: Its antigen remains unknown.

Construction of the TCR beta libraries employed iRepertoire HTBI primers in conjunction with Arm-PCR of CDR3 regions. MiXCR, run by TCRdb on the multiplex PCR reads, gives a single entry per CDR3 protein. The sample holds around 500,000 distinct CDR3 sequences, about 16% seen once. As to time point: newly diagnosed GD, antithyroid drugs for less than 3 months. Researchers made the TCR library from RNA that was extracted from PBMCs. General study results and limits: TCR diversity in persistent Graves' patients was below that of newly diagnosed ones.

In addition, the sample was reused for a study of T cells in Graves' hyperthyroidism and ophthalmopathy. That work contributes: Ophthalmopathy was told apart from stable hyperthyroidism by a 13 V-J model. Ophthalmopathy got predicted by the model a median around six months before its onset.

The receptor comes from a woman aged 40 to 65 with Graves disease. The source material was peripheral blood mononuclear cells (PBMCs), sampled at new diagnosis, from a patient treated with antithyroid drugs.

This CDR3 is CASSSTGELYNEQFF. Written as DNA, the CDR3 is TGTGCCAGCAGCTCGACAGGGGAGCTCTACAATGAGCAGTTCTTC. The V and J genes are TRBV7-3 and TRBJ2-1; TRBD1 aligns across 8 bases. The germline gives CDR1 SGHTA, CDR2 FQGTGA. This CDR3 comprises 15 residues. Trimming cost V 4 bases and J 3 bases; bases outside gene matches: 5.